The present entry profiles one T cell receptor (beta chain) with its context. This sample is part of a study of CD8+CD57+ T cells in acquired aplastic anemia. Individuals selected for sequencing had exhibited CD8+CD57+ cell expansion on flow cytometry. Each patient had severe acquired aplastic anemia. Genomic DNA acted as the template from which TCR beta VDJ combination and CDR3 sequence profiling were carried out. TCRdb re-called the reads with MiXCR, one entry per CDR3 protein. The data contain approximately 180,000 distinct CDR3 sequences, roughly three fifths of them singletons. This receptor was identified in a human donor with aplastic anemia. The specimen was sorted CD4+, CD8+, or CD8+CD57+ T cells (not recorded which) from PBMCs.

Written as DNA, the CDR3 is TGTGCCAGCAAGGGGACTAGCGGGGGGGATGAGCAGTTCTTC. This encodes CASKGTSGGDEQFF. The J gene is TRBJ2-1, the V gene TRBV7-2, with TRBD2 matching over 16 bases. This CDR3 spans 14 amino acids. Germline values: CDR1 SGHTA, CDR2 FQGNSA. The trim removed 7 bases at V and 8 bases at J, leaving 2 bases unmatched. The full variable domain, in which reference TRBV7-2 and TRBJ2-1 provide the parts outside the CDR3, is GAGVSQSPSNKVTEKGKDVELRCDPISGHTALYWYRQSLGQGLEFLIYFQGNSAPDKSGLPSDRFSAERTGGSVSTLTIQRTQQEDSAVYLCASKGTSGGDEQFFGPGTRLTVL.